A single sample gave rise to the 6 T cell receptor beta chains below, sequenced in a study of T-cell reconstitution after alpha-beta-depleted transplantation in children. The TCRbeta library incorporated unique molecular identifiers. TCRdb itself ran the PCR reads through MiXCR, one entry per CDR3 protein. The sample shows 350,000 to 400,000 distinct CDR3 sequences, about an eighth of them seen only once. The specimen comprised PBMCs, sampled from the stem cell graft. Receptor source: a human donor who donated a stem cell graft to a child with Fanconi anemia.

V gene TRBV30 combines with J gene TRBJ2-2; D ambiguous. V lost 2 bases and J lost 7, with 14 bases in between. Germline-derived CDR1 and CDR2 are GTSNPN and SVGIG (reference sequence). The CDR3 runs to 14 residues. CDR3 region: CAWSFLGKGGELFF. The CDR3 DNA is TGTGCCTGGAGTTTTCTAGGGAAGGGCGGGGAGCTGTTTTTT.

The sample holds a few counts of this clonotype. This chain links TRBV5-1 with TRBJ1-4; D not resolved. CDR3 length: 14 amino acids. Trimming pared 4 bases from V and 5 bases from J, leaving 12 bases between. Germline CDR1 reads SGHRS; CDR2 reads YFSETQ. In DNA, the CDR3 is TGCGCCAGCAGCCCGGACGGCCTGAATGAAAAACTGTTTTTT. Translating it yields CASSPDGLNEKLFF.

The table lists this clonotype with a few counts. V and J are TRBV13 and TRBJ2-7; TRBD1 might be the D (6 bases). Trimming pared 5 bases from V and 2 bases from J, leaving 10 bases between. Germline values: CDR1 PRHDT, CDR2 FYEKMQ (reference sequence). The CDR3 sequence is 13 residues long. Here the CDR3 reads CASSNRDTYEQYF. The CDR3 DNA reads TGTGCCAGCAGCAACCGGGACACCTACGAGCAGTACTTC.

This clonotype has a count of ten or more. J is TRBJ2-7 and V is TRBV3-1; D unclear. The CDR3 length is 12 residues. Germline V lookup: CDR1 LGHDT, CDR2 YNNKEL (reference sequence). The V and J ends lost 6 bases and 0 bases respectively, with 6 bases between them. The CDR3 nucleotides read TGTGCCAGCAGTCGGAACTCCTACGAGCAGTACTTC. As protein: CASSRNSYEQYF.

The J gene is TRBJ1-4, the V gene TRBV5-1; no clear D. Germline CDR1 reads SGHRS; CDR2 reads YFSETQ. There are 14 residues in the CDR3. V lost 3 bases and J lost 5, with 11 bases in between. The CDR3 loop is CASSSGLRNEKLFF. CDR3 DNA sequence: TGCGCCAGCAGCTCCGGACTGAGGAATGAAAAACTGTTTTTT.

This clonotype was detected only a few times. The CDR3 nucleotides read TGTGCCAGCAGCTTAGCAGGGAATGACCAAGAGACCCAGTACTTC. Its protein product is CASSLAGNDQETQYF. V is TRBV7-2 and J is TRBJ2-5; no clear D gene. This CDR3 has 15 residues. CDR1 SGHTA and CDR2 FQGNSA come from the germline V gene. The germline V and J ends were trimmed by 0 bases and 0 bases, with 8 bases remaining between them.